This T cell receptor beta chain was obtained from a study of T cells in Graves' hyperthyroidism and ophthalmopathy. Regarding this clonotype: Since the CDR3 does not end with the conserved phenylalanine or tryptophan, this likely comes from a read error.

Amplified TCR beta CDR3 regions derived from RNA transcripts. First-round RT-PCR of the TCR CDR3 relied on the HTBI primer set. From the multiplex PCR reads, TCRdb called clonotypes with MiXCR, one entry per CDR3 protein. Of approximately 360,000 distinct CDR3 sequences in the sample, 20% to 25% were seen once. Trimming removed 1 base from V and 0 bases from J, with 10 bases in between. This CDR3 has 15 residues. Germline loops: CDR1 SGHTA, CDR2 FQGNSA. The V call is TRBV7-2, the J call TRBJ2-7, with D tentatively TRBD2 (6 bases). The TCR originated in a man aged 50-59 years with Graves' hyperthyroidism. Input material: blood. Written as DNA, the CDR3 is TGTGCCAGCAGCTTAGTGGTTAGCGGCTCCTACGAGCAGTACTCC. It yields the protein CASSLVVSGSYEQYS.